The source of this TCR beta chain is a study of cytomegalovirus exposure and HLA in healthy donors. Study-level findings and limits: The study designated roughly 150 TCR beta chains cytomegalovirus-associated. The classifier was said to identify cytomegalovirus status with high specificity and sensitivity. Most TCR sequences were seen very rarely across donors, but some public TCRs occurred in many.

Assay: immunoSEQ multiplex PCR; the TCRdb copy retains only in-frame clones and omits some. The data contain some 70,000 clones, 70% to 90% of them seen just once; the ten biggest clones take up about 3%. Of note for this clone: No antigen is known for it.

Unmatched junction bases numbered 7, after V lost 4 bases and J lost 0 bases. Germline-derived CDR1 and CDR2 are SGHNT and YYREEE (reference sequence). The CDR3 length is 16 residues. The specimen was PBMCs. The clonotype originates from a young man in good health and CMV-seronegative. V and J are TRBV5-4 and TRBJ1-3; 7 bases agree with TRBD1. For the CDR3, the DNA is TGTGCCAGCAGCCCGAGACAGGGTAGCTCTGGAAACACCATATATTTT. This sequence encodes CASSPRQGSSGNTIYF.